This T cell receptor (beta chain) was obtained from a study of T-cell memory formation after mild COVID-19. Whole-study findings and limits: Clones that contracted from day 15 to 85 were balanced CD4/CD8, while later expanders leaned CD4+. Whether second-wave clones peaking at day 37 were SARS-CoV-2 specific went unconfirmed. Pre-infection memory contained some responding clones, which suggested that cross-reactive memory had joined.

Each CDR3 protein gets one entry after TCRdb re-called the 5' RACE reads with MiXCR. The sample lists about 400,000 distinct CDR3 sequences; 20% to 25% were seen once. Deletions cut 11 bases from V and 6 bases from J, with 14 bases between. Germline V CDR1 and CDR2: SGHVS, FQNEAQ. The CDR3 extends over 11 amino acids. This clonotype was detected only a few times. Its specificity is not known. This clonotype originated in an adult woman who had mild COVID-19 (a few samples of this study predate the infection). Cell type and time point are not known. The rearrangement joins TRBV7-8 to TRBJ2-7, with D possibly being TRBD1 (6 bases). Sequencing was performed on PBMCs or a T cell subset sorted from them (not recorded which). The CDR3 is CAAANRAEQYF. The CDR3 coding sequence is TGTGCCGCAGCAAACAGGGCCGAGCAGTACTTC.